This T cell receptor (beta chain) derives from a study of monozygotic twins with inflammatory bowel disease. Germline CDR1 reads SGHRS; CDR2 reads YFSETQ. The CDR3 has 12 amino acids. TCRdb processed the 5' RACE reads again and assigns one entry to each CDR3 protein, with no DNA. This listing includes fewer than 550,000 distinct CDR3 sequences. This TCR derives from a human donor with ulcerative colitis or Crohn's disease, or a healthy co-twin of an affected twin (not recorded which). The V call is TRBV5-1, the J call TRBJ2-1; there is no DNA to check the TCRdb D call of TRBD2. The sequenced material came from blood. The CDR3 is CASSLQGREQFF. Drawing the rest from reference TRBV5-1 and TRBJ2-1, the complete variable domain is KAGVTQTPRYLIKTRGQQVTLSCSPISGHRSVSWYQQTPGQGLQFLFEYFSETQRNKGNFPGRFSGRQFSNSRSEMNVSTLELGDSALYLCASSLQGREQFFGPGTRLTVL.